There are a few counts of the clone carrying this TCR beta chain. One junction end disagrees with the germline gene, perhaps due to a read error. Caucasian individuals from Russia who were healthy and aged about 6 to 95 acted as donors. PBMCs, at least 7 million per sample, were isolated. The second PCR ran roughly 7 to 12 cycles with a sample-barcoded 5' primer and J-beta primers. In TCRdb, the 5' RACE reads were re-called with MiXCR into one record per CDR3 protein. The repertoire holds roughly 680,000 distinct CDR3 sequences, roughly 20% seen once, with approximately 3.7% in the top ten. This sample is part of a study of blood T cells in healthy people across ages. The germline gives CDR1 SEHNR, CDR2 FQNEAQ (reference sequence). The CDR3 spans 11 residues.

The TCR sequence derives from a man aged 70-80 years in good health. V usage is TRBV7-9 and J usage is TRBJ2-5; D not certain. Input material: blood. The CDR3 is CASCLGYELYF. The CDR3 region has the DNA TGTGCCAGCTGCTTAGGGTACGAGCTGTACTTC.